The 12 T cell receptor beta chains below come from one sample, sequenced in a study of sequential checkpoint blockade in melanoma. Sequenced by immunoSEQ multiplex PCR; TCRdb stores in-frame clones only, minus some. This sample carries under 15,000 clones, around 23% of them seen once, and the ten largest clones take 5.5% to 7%. As for treatment: randomized to nivolumab then ipilimumab (arm A) or the reverse (arm B). The input for sequencing was tumor tissue (inferred from file names), taken from a patient given nivolumab and ipilimumab in sequence. The source of these receptors is a human donor with melanoma.

The chain links TRBV18 to TRBJ2-7; 13 bases align to TRBD2. Trimming at V came to 3 bases and at J to 0 bases, leaving 2 bases not matched to a gene. CDR1 is KGHSH and CDR2 is LQKENI in the germline V gene. The CDR3 totals 16 residues. The CDR3 nucleotides are TGTGCCAGCTCACCTGGACTAGCGGGGGCCTCCTACGAGCAGTACTTC. Translated: CASSPGLAGASYEQYF.

The CDR3 sequence: CASSYGARGSYGYTF. Here the CDR3 DNA reads TGTGCCAGCAGTTATGGTGCTAGGGGCAGCTATGGCTACACCTTC. The gene calls are TRBV28 and TRBJ1-2; possible D gene TRBD1, 5 bases. V was shortened by 4 bases and J by 4 bases, with 16 bases between the two germline ends. Germline V CDR1 and CDR2: MDHEN, SYDVKM. The CDR3 loop spans 15 amino acids.

The chain joins TRBV6-8 to TRBJ2-3; 7 bases align to TRBD1. V lost 4 bases and J lost 5; bases outside the gene matches: 6. CDR1 MNHGY and CDR2 SAAAGT come from the germline V gene. This CDR3 contains 14 residues. CDR3 DNA: TGTGCCAGCAGTTGGCGGACAGGACGAGATACGCAGTATTTT. Protein sequence: CASSWRTGRDTQYF.

The gene calls are TRBV6-8 and TRBJ1-4, with D possibly matching TRBD1 (5 bases). Trimming removed 2 bases at V and 7 bases at J, with 11 bases between. Germline V gene data show CDR1 as MNHGY and CDR2 as SAAAGT. The CDR3 length is 14 residues. The CDR3 protein is CASSYPYRTEKLFF. For the CDR3, the DNA is TGTGCCAGCAGTTACCCTTACAGGACTGAAAAACTGTTTTTT.

The sample holds many counts of this clone. The chain carries TRBV11-3 and TRBJ1-2; 12 bases match TRBD1. From germline, CDR1 is SGHNT and CDR2 YENEEA. This CDR3 is built from 15 residues. The V and J ends lost 3 bases and 8 bases, in that order; junction bases with no gene match: 7. The CDR3 DNA is TGTGCCAGCAGCTTTGAGGGACAGGGGGCAGGAGGCTACACCTTC. Translating gives CASSFEGQGAGGYTF. Supplemented by reference TRBV11-3 and TRBJ1-2, the full variable domain reads EAGVVQSPRYKIIEKKQPVAFWCNPISGHNTLYWYLQNLGQGPELLIRYENEEAVDDSQLPKDRFSAERLKGVDSTLKIQPAELGDSAVYLCASSFEGQGAGGYTFGSGTRLTVV.

This clone was detected only a few times. The chain links TRBV12-2 to TRBJ2-1. TRBV12-2 is termed a pseudogene. The CDR3 totals 14 residues. CDR3 sequence: CAVGSTSSYNEQFF. The CDR3 nucleotides read TGTGCCGTAGGGTCCACCAGCTCCTACAATGAGCAGTTCTTC.

The chain uses TRBV30 and TRBJ2-5; 10 nucleotides agree with TRBD2. Trimming cost V 0 bases and J 1 base; bases outside gene matches: 5. Germline CDR1 and CDR2: GTSNPN and SVGIG (reference sequence). The CDR3 runs to 16 residues. The CDR3 protein is CAWSVPGLAAQETQYF. CDR3 DNA: TGTGCCTGGAGTGTTCCCGGACTAGCGGCCCAAGAGACCCAGTACTTC.

This clone showed up many times. The V call is TRBV9, the J call TRBJ1-3, with D perhaps matching TRBD1 (5 bases). The CDR3 has 16 amino acids. V was shortened by 2 bases and J by 0 bases, with 12 bases between the two germline ends. Germline V gene lookup returns CDR1 SGDLS and CDR2 YYNGEE. The CDR3 here is CASSVLDSNSGNTIYF. The CDR3 DNA follows: TGTGCCAGCAGCGTTCTTGACAGCAACTCTGGAAACACCATATATTTT.

This clone was seen a few times. The chain employs TRBV6-8 and TRBJ2-5, with TRBD2 identical over 16 bases. Germline V CDR1 and CDR2: MNHGY, SAAAGT. CDR3 length equals 16 residues. V was clipped by 10 bases and J by 5 bases; unmatched bases: 10. In DNA, the CDR3 is TGTGCCATCGGAGGGACTAGCGGGGGGGCCAGGGAGACCCAGTACTTC. This encodes CAIGGTSGGARETQYF.

The chain links TRBV18 to TRBJ1-2; TRBD1 agrees at 10 bases. Germline V lookup: CDR1 KGHSH, CDR2 LQKENI. There are 15 residues in the CDR3. J gave up 6 bases and V 8 bases, and 12 bases lay outside the gene matches. In DNA, the CDR3 is TGTGCCAGCACTCATTCCGGGACAGGGGCGGATGGCTACACCTTC. Translation gives CASTHSGTGADGYTF.

The CDR3 DNA is TGTGCCATCAGTCTCGGACTAGGCCAAGATACGCAGTATTTT. Amino acid sequence: CAISLGLGQDTQYF. The chain links TRBV10-3 to TRBJ2-3; 7 bases are shared with TRBD2. V was pared by 5 bases and J by 5 bases, with 7 bases of the junction left unmatched. The CDR3 length is 14 residues. Germline V lookup: CDR1 ENHRY, CDR2 SYGVKD.

This clone was observed a handful of times. The genes are TRBV6-7 and TRBJ2-7; TRBD1 might be the D (6 bases). TRBV6-7 is sorted into the ORF group, with uncertain function. The CDR3 is 11 residues long. V gave up 7 bases and J gave up 4 bases, with 8 bases separating them. CDR3: CASTQGYEQYF. CDR3 bases: TGTGCCAGCACCCAGGGGTACGAGCAGTACTTC.